The 17 T cell receptor beta chains below were found in one sample sequenced in a study of CD8+ T cells in alopecia areata. TCR sequencing used cDNA made by reverse transcription of extracted RNA. The method was immunoSEQ multiplex PCR; TCRdb's version includes in-frame clones alone and lacks a portion of them. The sample includes roughly 250,000 clones, about three fifths of them seen just once. Treatment reported: oral pan-JAK inhibitor, 5-10 mg twice daily. Material: CD4+ T cells sorted from blood, obtained around week 54, from a patient treated with tofacitinib. The source is a human donor with alopecia areata.

As for this clone: Distinct nucleotide sequences in the sample also encode this CDR3. The J gene is TRBJ2-3, the V gene TRBV15; no clear D. V dropped 5 bases and J dropped 1 base, with 7 bases sitting between them. Germline lookup yields CDR1 LNHNV and CDR2 YYDKDF (reference sequence). This CDR3 region has 13 residues. The CDR3 here is CATSRRGTDTQYF. CDR3 in DNA: TGTGCCACCAGCCGACGGGGCACAGATACGCAGTATTTT.

This clone was seen a few times. The J gene is TRBJ2-1, the V gene TRBV30; TRBD1 agrees at 8 bases. The CDR3 runs 15 residues. Per the germline V gene, CDR1 is GTSNPN and CDR2 is SVGIG (reference sequence). The ends lost 3 bases at V and 5 bases at J; junction bases unmatched: 9. The CDR3 spells CAWRAGGPRDNEQFF. Written as DNA, the CDR3 is TGTGCCTGGAGGGCAGGGGGCCCCAGGGACAATGAGCAGTTCTTC. The full variable domain, completed using reference TRBV30 and TRBJ2-1, is SQTIHQWPATLVQPVGSPLSLECTVEGTSNPNLYWYRQAAGRGLQLLFYSVGIGQISSEVPQNLSASRPQDRQFILSSKKLLLSDSGFYLCAWRAGGPRDNEQFFGPGTRLTVL.

CDR3: CASSPSPEAGSDYNEQFF. DNA for the CDR3: TGCGCCAGCAGTCCGTCCCCAGAGGCGGGGTCTGACTACAATGAGCAGTTCTTC. The rearrangement joins TRBV23-1 to TRBJ2-1; weak D call: TRBD2 (6 bases). TRBV23-1 is an ORF; its function is uncertain. The CDR3 consists of 18 residues. With 4 bases removed from V and 3 bases from J, the gap between germline ends came to 22 bases.

The rearrangement uses TRBV30 and TRBJ1-4; D gene unclear. The V gene lost 3 bases and the J gene lost 7 bases, with 12 bases spanning the gap. CDR3 length: 13 residues. CDR1 GTSNPN and CDR2 SVGIG come from the germline V gene (reference sequence). This CDR3 is CAWRRERVEKLFF. DNA for the CDR3: TGTGCCTGGAGGAGGGAAAGAGTTGAAAAACTGTTTTTT.

This chain links TRBV9 with TRBJ2-5; 12 bases are shared with TRBD2. Germline trimming cut 6 bases from V and 2 bases from J; bases unmatched to any gene: 8. The CDR3 contains 16 residues. Germline assignment: CDR1 SGDLS and CDR2 YYNGEE. CDR3 amino acids: CASTKTGLAGQETQYF. CDR3 nucleotide sequence: TGTGCCAGCACCAAAACGGGACTAGCGGGTCAAGAGACCCAGTACTTC. Filled out from reference TRBV9 and TRBJ2-5, the complete variable domain reads DSGVTQTPKHLITATGQRVTLRCSPRSGDLSVYWYQQSLDQGLQFLIQYYNGEERAKGNILERFSAQQFPDLHSELNLSSLELGDSALYFCASTKTGLAGQETQYFGPGTRLLVL.

The chain uses TRBV4-1 and TRBJ2-5; no reliable D call. Per the germline V gene, CDR1 is MGHRA and CDR2 is YSYEKL. The CDR3 has 14 residues. V was clipped by 1 base and J by 0 bases, with 6 bases between them. CDR3 nucleotides: TGCGCCAGCAGCCAAGTTCGGAACCAAGAGACCCAGTACTTC. Its protein is CASSQVRNQETQYF.

The chain uses TRBV6-1 and TRBJ2-5, with unresolved D. Trimming pared 3 bases from V and 4 bases from J, leaving 15 bases between. In germline, CDR1 is MNHNS, CDR2 SASEGT. This CDR3 has 15 amino acids. CDR3 sequence reads: CASSDSPGARETQYF. As DNA, the CDR3 is TGTGCCAGCAGTGATTCTCCAGGTGCCAGAGAGACCCAGTACTTC.

V is TRBV14 and J is TRBJ2-2, with D perhaps TRBD1 (5 bases). This CDR3 contains 15 residues. The V and J ends lost 3 bases and 7 bases respectively, with 15 bases between them. Germline CDR1 reads SGHDN; CDR2 reads FVKESK. Here the CDR3 DNA reads TGTGCCAGCAGCCAGGGGCAGAGCTATATCGGGGAGCTGTTTTTT. Its translation: CASSQGQSYIGELFF.

This rearrangement joins TRBV29-1 to TRBJ2-2; no clear D gene. V was cut by 8 bases and J by 2 bases, with 9 bases left in between. Germline V gives CDR1 SQVTM, CDR2 ANQGSEA. The CDR3 spans 12 residues. The CDR3 loop is CSFYQNTGELFF. Written as DNA, the CDR3 is TGCAGCTTTTACCAAAACACCGGGGAGCTGTTTTTT.

This chain connects TRBV7-2 to TRBJ2-5; 8 bases are a match to TRBD1. J gave up 5 bases and V 5 bases, and 7 bases lay outside the gene matches. CDR1 SGHTA and CDR2 FQGNSA come from the germline V gene. CDR3 size: 14 residues. For the CDR3, the DNA is TGTGCCAGCAGCCCACGACAGGGGCGGGAGACCCAGTACTTC. It specifies CASSPRQGRETQYF. Filled out from reference TRBV7-2 and TRBJ2-5, the complete variable domain reads GAGVSQSPSNKVTEKGKDVELRCDPISGHTALYWYRQSLGQGLEFLIYFQGNSAPDKSGLPSDRFSAERTGGSVSTLTIQRTQQEDSAVYLCASSPRQGRETQYFGPGTRLLVL.

In this sample, this clone turned up a few times. The CDR3 nucleotides read TGCAGCGTTGGCGGTCCTGAAGCTTTCTTT. Residues: CSVGGPEAFF. The rearrangement links TRBV29-1 to TRBJ1-1; D is uncertain. V lost 4 bases, J lost 6 bases, and 6 bases lay in between. Germline loops: CDR1 SQVTM, CDR2 ANQGSEA. CDR3 size: 10 residues.

The rearrangement joins TRBV5-1 to TRBJ1-4, with D unclear. V was pared by 4 bases and J by 5 bases, with 18 bases between. CDR1 is SGHRS and CDR2 is YFSETQ in the germline V gene. The CDR3 consists of 16 residues. CDR3 amino acids: CASSARPWQVNEKLFF. In DNA, the CDR3 is TGCGCCAGCAGCGCGCGCCCTTGGCAGGTCAATGAAAAACTGTTTTTT.

This clone was recorded a few times. The V and J genes are TRBV29-1 and TRBJ2-2; weak D call: TRBD2 (5 bases). V gave up 7 bases and J gave up 3 bases, with 9 bases separating them. The CDR3 is 12 residues long. Germline loops: CDR1 SQVTM, CDR2 ANQGSEA. The CDR3 DNA reads as TGCAGCGGAGGGCTACACACCGGGGAGCTGTTTTTT. This codes for CSGGLHTGELFF.

CDR3 region: CSARDRGTSGANVLTF. In DNA, the CDR3 is TGCAGCGCCCGGGACAGGGGCACCTCAGGGGCCAACGTCCTGACTTTC. The chain employs TRBV29-1 and TRBJ2-6; 10 positions match TRBD1. This CDR3 comprises 16 residues. The J segment lost 4 bases and the V segment lost 7 bases, leaving 10 bases of the junction unmatched. The germline gives CDR1 SQVTM, CDR2 ANQGSEA.

This clone turned up a few times. The chain is built from TRBV29-1 and TRBJ2-3; TRBD2 matches 11 bases. The CDR3 has 14 residues. V lost 4 bases, J lost 2 bases, and 2 bases stayed unmatched. Germline CDR1 reads SQVTM; CDR2 reads ANQGSEA. The CDR3 sequence: CSVVSGGATDTQYF. The CDR3 DNA reads TGCAGCGTTGTTAGCGGGGGGGCCACAGATACGCAGTATTTT.

In nucleotides, the CDR3 is TGTGCCAGCAGCTTAGTGAGTGCCTCCTACGAGCAGTACTTC. Amino acid sequence: CASSLVSASYEQYF. The chain couples TRBV11-2 to TRBJ2-7; the D is unclear. The CDR3 is made up of 14 amino acids. CDR1 and CDR2 (germline): SGHAT, FQNNGV. The V end lost 1 base, the J end lost 0 bases, and 7 bases lay between the germline ends.

The chain combines TRBV6-5 with TRBJ1-2, with D uncertain. The CDR3 loop spans 14 amino acids. Per the germline V gene, CDR1 is MNHEY and CDR2 is SVGAGI. Trimming left V 5 bases short and J 4 bases short, with 14 bases between. CDR3: CASSRHVRSYGYTF. The DNA of the CDR3 is TGTGCCAGCAGTCGACACGTCAGGAGCTATGGCTACACCTTC.